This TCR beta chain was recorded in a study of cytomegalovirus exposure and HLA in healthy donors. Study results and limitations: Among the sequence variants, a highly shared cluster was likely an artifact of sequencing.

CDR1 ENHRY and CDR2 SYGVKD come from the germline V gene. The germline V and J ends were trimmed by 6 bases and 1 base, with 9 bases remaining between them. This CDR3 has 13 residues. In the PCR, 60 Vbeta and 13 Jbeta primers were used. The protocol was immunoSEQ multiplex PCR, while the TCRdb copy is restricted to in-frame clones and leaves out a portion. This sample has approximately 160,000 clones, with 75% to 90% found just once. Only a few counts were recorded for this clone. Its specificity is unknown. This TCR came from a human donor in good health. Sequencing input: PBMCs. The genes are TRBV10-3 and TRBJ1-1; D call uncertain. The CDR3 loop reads CAIRRAGNTEAFF. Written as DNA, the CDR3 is TGTGCCATCAGGCGGGCAGGGAACACTGAAGCTTTCTTT.